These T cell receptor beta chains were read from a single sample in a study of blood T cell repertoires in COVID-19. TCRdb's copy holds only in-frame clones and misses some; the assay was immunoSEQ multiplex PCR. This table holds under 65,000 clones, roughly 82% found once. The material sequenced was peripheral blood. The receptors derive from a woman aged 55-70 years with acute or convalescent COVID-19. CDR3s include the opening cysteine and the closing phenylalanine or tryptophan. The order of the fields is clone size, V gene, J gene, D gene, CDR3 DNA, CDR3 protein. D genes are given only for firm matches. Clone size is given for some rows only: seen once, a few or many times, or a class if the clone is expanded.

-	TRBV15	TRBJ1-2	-	TGTGCCACCAGCAGGGGAGAGGGTAGCTATGGCTACACCTTC	CATSRGEGSYGYTF
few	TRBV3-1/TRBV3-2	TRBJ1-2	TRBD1	TGTGCCAGCAGCCTCGACAGGGGGTATGGCTACACCTTC	CASSLDRGYGYTF
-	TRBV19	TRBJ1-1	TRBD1	TGTGCCAGTAGTACGGGACAGGGGAACACTGAAGCTTTCTTT	CASSTGQGNTEAFF
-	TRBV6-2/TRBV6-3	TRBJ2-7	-	TGTGCCAGCAGTTACCCCTTAAACGACAGCCTCGAGCAGTACTTC	CASSYPLNDSLEQYF
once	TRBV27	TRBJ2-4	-	TGTGCCAGCAGTTTAGAGGGGGACGGGACAAACATTCAGTACTTC	CASSLEGDGTNIQYF
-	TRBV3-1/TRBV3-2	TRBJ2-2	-	TGTGCCAGCAGCCCTCTTATTAACACCGGGGAGCTGTTTTTT	CASSPLINTGELFF
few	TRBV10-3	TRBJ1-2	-	TGTGCCATCGGGGGGTCTTCGGGCTATGGCTACACCTTC	CAIGGSSGYGYTF
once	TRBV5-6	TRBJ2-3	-	TGTGCCAGCAGCTCACTCCCCGGGGGCACAGATACGCAGTATTTT	CASSSLPGGTDTQYF
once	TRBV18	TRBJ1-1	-	TGTGCCAGCTCCCCGATCCTGACAGAGATGAACACTGAAGCTTTCTTT	CASSPILTEMNTEAFF
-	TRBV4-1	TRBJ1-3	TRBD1	TGCGCCAGCAGCACTCACCGCCGGGACAGGGAGGACACCATATATTTT	CASSTHRRDREDTIYF
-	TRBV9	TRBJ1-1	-	TGTGCCAGCAGCGTAGTTGCAGACATGAACACTGAAGCTTTCTTT	CASSVVADMNTEAFF
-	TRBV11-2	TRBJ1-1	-	TGTGCCAGCAGCGCCCACACCGTCGGGGGGGAAGCTTTCTTT	CASSAHTVGGEAFF
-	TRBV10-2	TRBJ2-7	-	TGCGCCAGCAGTGAGGGCAGTTCCTACGAGCAGTACTTC	CASSEGSSYEQYF
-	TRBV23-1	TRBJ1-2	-	TGCGCCAGCAGAAGACAGGTTCGCGGCTATGGCTACACCTTC	CASRRQVRGYGYTF
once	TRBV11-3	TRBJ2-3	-	TGTGCCAGCAGCTTAGGGGCTTCTTATAGCACAGATACGCAGTATTTT	CASSLGASYSTDTQYF
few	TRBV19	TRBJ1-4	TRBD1	TGTGCCAGTAACGGGGACAGACTTAATGAAAAACTGTTTTTT	CASNGDRLNEKLFF
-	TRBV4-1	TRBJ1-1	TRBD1	TGCGCCAGCAGCTTGGGACAGGGGGCCGGTACTGAAGCTTTCTTT	CASSLGQGAGTEAFF
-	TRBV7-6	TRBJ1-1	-	TGTGCCAGCAGCCCGGACATGAACACTGAAGCTTTCTTT	CASSPDMNTEAFF
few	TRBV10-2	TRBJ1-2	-	TGCGCCAGCAGTGAGTCGACAGGCGGGGGGTCCTATGGCTACACCTTC	CASSESTGGGSYGYTF
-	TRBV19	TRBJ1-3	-	TGTGCCAGTAACCACCCCCCCAGGGGCCAAAACACCATATATTTT	CASNHPPRGQNTIYF
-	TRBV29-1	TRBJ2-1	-	TGCAGCGTTGATGGGGGGGCCGGACATGAGCAGTTCTTC	CSVDGGAGHEQFF
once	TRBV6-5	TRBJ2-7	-	TGTGCCAGCAGCGGACAGTACGAGCAGTACTTC	CASSGQYEQYF
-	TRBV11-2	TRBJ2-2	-	TGTGCCAGCAGCTTAGATCAGGGAACCGGGGAGCTGTTTTTT	CASSLDQGTGELFF
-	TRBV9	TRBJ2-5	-	TGTGCCAGCAGCCCCGACGACAGGTTCGAGACCCAGTACTTC	CASSPDDRFETQYF
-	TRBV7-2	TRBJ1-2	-	TGTGCCAGCAGCCCCACTTCGCATTTGCGGAACTATGGCTACACCTTC	CASSPTSHLRNYGYTF
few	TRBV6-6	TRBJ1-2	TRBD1	TGTGCCAGCAGTACCCGACAGGGGGCCGAAGATGGCTACACCTTC	CASSTRQGAEDGYTF
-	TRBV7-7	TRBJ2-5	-	TGTGCTAGCAGCCCTCTTCCCCGAGAGACCCAGTACTTC	CASSPLPRETQYF
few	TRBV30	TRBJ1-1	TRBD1	TGTGCCTGGAGGGGACAGGGGAACACTGAAGCTTTCTTT	CAWRGQGNTEAFF
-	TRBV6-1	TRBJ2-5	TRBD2	TGTGCCAGCAGTGTAATTGCTAGCGGGGGGCAAGAGACCCAGTACTTC	CASSVIASGGQETQYF
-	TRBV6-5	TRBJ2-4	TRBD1	TGTGCCAGCAGAGACAGGGGGCGGTACGGCATTCAGTACTTC	CASRDRGRYGIQYF
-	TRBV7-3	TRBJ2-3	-	TGTGCCAGCAGCTATAGGGGGTTCACAGATACGCAGTATTTT	CASSYRGFTDTQYF
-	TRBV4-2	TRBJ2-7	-	TGTGCCAGCAGCCAAGAGGAGGGATCCAACGAGCAGTACTTC	CASSQEEGSNEQYF
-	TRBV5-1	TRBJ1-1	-	TGCGCCAGCAGCTTGTCGGCGGGAGGGGACACTGAAGCTTTCTTT	CASSLSAGGDTEAFF
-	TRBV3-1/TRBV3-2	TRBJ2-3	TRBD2	TGTGCCAGCAGCCAAGATCCTCCTAGCGGGGACACGCAGTATTTT	CASSQDPPSGDTQYF
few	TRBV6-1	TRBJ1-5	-	TGTGCCAGCAGTGAATTGCTCGGGAGGAGGGCCTATCAGCCCCAGCATTTT	CASSELLGRRAYQPQHF
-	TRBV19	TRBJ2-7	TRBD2	TGTGCCAGTAGTCAGAAGCGGGGGGCCGAGCAGTACTTC	CASSQKRGAEQYF
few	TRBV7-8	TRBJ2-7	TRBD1	TGTGCCAGCAGCTTCAGGGACAGGGGCAACGAGCAGTACTTC	CASSFRDRGNEQYF
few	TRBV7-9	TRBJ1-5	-	TGTGCCAGCAGCTCCCTCTTTAGCAATCAGCCCCAGCATTTT	CASSSLFSNQPQHF
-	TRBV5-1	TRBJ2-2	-	TGCGCCAGCAGCCCCCAGGTCGGGGGTGGCACCGGGGAGCTGTTTTTT	CASSPQVGGGTGELFF
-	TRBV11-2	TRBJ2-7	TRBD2	TGTGCCAGCAACTCGGGGGGGGCCGAGCAGTACTTC	CASNSGGAEQYF
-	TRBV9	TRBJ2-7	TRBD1	TGTGCCAGCAGCGTAGGGGACAGGGGTCCCGAGCAGTACTTC	CASSVGDRGPEQYF
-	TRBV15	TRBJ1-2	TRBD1	TGTGCCACCAGCAGAGATCCGGGACAGGGGATAGACTATGGCTACACCTTC	CATSRDPGQGIDYGYTF
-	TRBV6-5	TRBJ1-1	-	TGTGCCAGCAGTTACTCGGCCGTGAACACTGAAGCTTTCTTT	CASSYSAVNTEAFF
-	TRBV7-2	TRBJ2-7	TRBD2	TGTGCCAGCACCCCGGGACTAGCGCGGGAGCAGTACTTC	CASTPGLAREQYF
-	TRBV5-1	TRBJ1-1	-	TGCGCCAGCAGCTTGGAAGGGGCCACTGAAGCTTTCTTT	CASSLEGATEAFF
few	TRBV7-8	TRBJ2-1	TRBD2	TGTGCCAGCAGCGACGGGACTAGCGGGGAGTCCTACAATGAGCAGTTCTTC	CASSDGTSGESYNEQFF
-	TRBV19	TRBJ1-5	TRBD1	TGTGCCAGTAGTATCTCCACAGGGGGCAATCAGCCCCAGCATTTT	CASSISTGGNQPQHF
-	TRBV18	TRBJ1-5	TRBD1	TGTGCCAGCTCCGGGACAGAGGATCAGCCCCAGCATTTT	CASSGTEDQPQHF
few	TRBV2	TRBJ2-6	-	TGTGCCAGCAGTGAAACAGCTGGGGCCAACGTCCTGACTTTC	CASSETAGANVLTF
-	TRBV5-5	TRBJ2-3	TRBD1	TGTGCCAGCAGCCCCACTGGACAGGGATACACAGATACGCAGTATTTT	CASSPTGQGYTDTQYF
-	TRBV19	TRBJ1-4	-	TGTGCCAGTAGTATGAGGGCGGACGAAAAACTGTTTTTT	CASSMRADEKLFF
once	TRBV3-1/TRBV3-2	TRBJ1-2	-	TGTGCCAGCAGGGACCTAGGGGGCTATGGCTACACCTTC	CASRDLGGYGYTF
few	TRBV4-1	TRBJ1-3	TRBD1	TGCGCCAGCAGCCAAGACAGGGGATGGGGACAGATCAACACCATATATTTT	CASSQDRGWGQINTIYF
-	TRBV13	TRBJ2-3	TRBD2	TGTGCCAGCAGCTTCGGCGGGGGGGGCACAGATACGCAGTATTTT	CASSFGGGGTDTQYF